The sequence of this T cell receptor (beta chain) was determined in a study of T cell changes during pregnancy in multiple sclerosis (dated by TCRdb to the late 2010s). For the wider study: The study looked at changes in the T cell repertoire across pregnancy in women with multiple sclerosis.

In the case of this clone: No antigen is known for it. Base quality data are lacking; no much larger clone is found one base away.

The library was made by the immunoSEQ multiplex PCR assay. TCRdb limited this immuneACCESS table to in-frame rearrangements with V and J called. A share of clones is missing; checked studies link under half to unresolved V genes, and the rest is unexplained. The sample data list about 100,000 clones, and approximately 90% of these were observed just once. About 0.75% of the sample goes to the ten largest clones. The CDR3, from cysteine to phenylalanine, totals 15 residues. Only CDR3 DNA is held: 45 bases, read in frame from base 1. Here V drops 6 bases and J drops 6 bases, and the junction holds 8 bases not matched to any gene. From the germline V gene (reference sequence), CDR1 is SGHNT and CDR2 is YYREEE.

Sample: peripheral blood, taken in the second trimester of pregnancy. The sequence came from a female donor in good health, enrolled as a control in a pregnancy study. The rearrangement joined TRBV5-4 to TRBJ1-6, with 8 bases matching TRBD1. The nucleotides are TGTGCCAGCACCTTATGGACAGGGCGTAATTCACCCCTCCACTTT. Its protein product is CASTLWTGRNSPLHF.